These 17 T cell receptor beta chains were sequenced from one sample in a study of cytomegalovirus exposure and HLA in healthy donors. The PCR made use of 60 Vbeta and 13 Jbeta primers. Measured with immunoSEQ multiplex PCR; TCRdb has only the in-frame clones, and not every one. The sample consists of about 130,000 clones, more than 65% of them appearing once. Sequenced: PBMCs. These receptors were collected from a woman between 55 and 75 years old in good health and CMV-seropositive.

Only a few counts were recorded for this clone. The rearrangement joins TRBV6-4 to TRBJ2-1, with TRBD2 matching 9 bases. V was pared by 0 bases and J by 4 bases, with 4 bases of the junction left unmatched. CDR1 and CDR2 (germline): MRHNA, SNTAGT. The CDR3 contains 16 residues. The CDR3 is CASSDSSGSSYNEQFF. The CDR3 nucleotides read TGTGCCAGCAGTGACTCTAGCGGGAGCTCGTACAATGAGCAGTTCTTC.

The chain uses TRBV7-9 and TRBJ2-3; 8 bases are a match to TRBD1. This CDR3 spans 13 amino acids. V lost 5 bases to trimming and J lost 6 bases; unmatched junction nucleotides: 4. CDR1 is SEHNR, CDR2 FQNEAQ, per germline (reference sequence). The CDR3 region has the DNA TGTGCCAGCAGCCGGCAGGGGGCGGATACGCAGTATTTT. Residues: CASSRQGADTQYF.

V usage is TRBV7-9 and J usage is TRBJ2-7; 9 nucleotides line up with TRBD1. CDR3 length: 14 residues. V shed 3 bases and J 2 bases; nucleotides not matched to a gene: 2. Germline V gives CDR1 SEHNR, CDR2 FQNEAQ (reference sequence). The CDR3 bases are TGTGCCAGCAGCTTGGACAGGGGAACCTACGAGCAGTACTTC. Translated, it gives CASSLDRGTYEQYF.

The V and J genes are TRBV4-2 and TRBJ2-7; tentatively, D is TRBD1 (5 bases). This CDR3 region has 19 residues. Trimming stripped 1 base from V and 3 bases from J, with 25 bases between. Germline V gene lookup returns CDR1 LGHNA and CDR2 YNFKEQ. The CDR3 spells CASSQGARTLRTGNYEQYF. The CDR3 coding sequence is TGTGCCAGCAGCCAAGGGGCCCGGACCTTAAGAACAGGTAACTACGAGCAGTACTTC.

This clone occurred a few times. Written as DNA, the CDR3 is TGTGCCAGCAGCTCCGGGACGGGACTTGAAAAACTGTTTTTT. Amino acid sequence: CASSSGTGLEKLFF. The chain recombines TRBV7-9 with TRBJ1-4, with a tentative D call TRBD1 (5 bases). The germline V gene has CDR1 SEHNR and CDR2 FQNEAQ (reference sequence). Trimming left V 4 bases short and J 7 bases short, with 13 bases between. The CDR3 has 14 residues.

V is TRBV5-1 and J is TRBJ2-3; 15 nucleotides line up with TRBD2. Germline assignment: CDR1 SGHRS and CDR2 YFSETQ. J was trimmed by 8 bases and V by 0 bases; bases with no gene match: 10. The CDR3 sequence is 18 residues long. The CDR3 nucleotides are TGCGCCAGCAGCTTGGGTAGGACTAGCGGGAGGGCCGTTGGTACGCAGTATTTT. Translated, it gives CASSLGRTSGRAVGTQYF.

The chain joins TRBV7-2 to TRBJ2-3, with D possibly matching TRBD1 (7 bases). The CDR3 length is 16 residues. Germline V lookup: CDR1 SGHTA, CDR2 FQGNSA. Trimming stripped 1 base from V and 1 base from J, with 12 bases between. The DNA of the CDR3 is TGTGCCAGCAGCTTAGTTCCCAGGGGGGGCACAGATACGCAGTATTTT. Translating it yields CASSLVPRGGTDTQYF.

V is TRBV4-1 and J is TRBJ1-4; 7 nucleotides match TRBD1. Germline CDR1 reads MGHRA; CDR2 reads YSYEKL. V lost 5 bases and J lost 6; bases outside the gene matches: 9. This CDR3 contains 15 residues. CDR3 region: CASSIQGDRDEKLFF. The CDR3 coding sequence is TGCGCCAGCAGCATCCAGGGGGATCGGGATGAAAAACTGTTTTTT.

The rearrangement uses TRBV30 and TRBJ1-1, with D perhaps TRBD1 (6 bases). The CDR3 loop spans 14 amino acids. V shed 2 bases and J shed 6 bases, with 16 bases lying between them. Germline CDR1 GTSNPN, CDR2 SVGIG (reference sequence). DNA of the CDR3: TGTGCCTGGAGTACAGGGATATATCGGGCTGAAGCTTTCTTT. Its protein is CAWSTGIYRAEAFF.

This chain joins TRBV11-3 and TRBJ2-2, with D possibly matching TRBD1 (6 bases). This CDR3 spans 16 amino acids. The germline V gene has CDR1 SGHNT and CDR2 YENEEA. V lost 5 bases and J lost 1, with 14 bases in between. CDR3 in amino acids: CASSPRRDKNTGELFF. CDR3 sequence (DNA): TGTGCCAGCAGCCCACGCCGGGACAAGAACACCGGGGAGCTGTTTTTT.

The chain carries TRBV14 and TRBJ2-1, with a possible D match to TRBD1 (6 bases). CDR1 SGHDN and CDR2 FVKESK come from the germline V gene. The CDR3 runs to 17 residues. Trimming stripped 0 bases from V and 3 bases from J, with 15 bases between. The CDR3 sequence: CASSQDWGLGNYNEQFF. CDR3 sequence (DNA): TGTGCCAGCAGCCAAGATTGGGGGCTAGGGAACTACAATGAGCAGTTCTTC.

The V gene is TRBV7-2, the J gene TRBJ1-5; the D is unclear. The CDR3 covers 15 residues. Trimming stripped 1 base from V and 6 bases from J, with 13 bases between. Per germline, CDR1 SGHTA and CDR2 FQGNSA. CDR3 protein: CASSLDPGRGQPQHF. CDR3 nucleotide sequence: TGTGCCAGCAGCTTAGATCCGGGTCGGGGTCAGCCCCAGCATTTT.

V is TRBV16 and J is TRBJ1-1, with unresolved D. CDR3 size: 14 residues. Germline CDR1 reads KGHSY; CDR2 reads FQNENV. Trimming took 1 base from V and 4 from J, leaving 10 bases between them. The CDR3 coding sequence is TGTGCCAGCAGCCAATACGGGGAGACCACTGAAGCTTTCTTT. Encoded protein: CASSQYGETTEAFF.

The chain recombines TRBV30 with TRBJ2-3, with D perhaps TRBD1 (6 bases). CDR3 length equals 15 residues. Deletions cut 5 bases from V and 2 bases from J, with 17 bases between. CDR1 and CDR2 from the germline V gene are GTSNPN and SVGIG (reference sequence). CDR3 protein: CAWVTTGRTTDTQYF. As DNA, the CDR3 is TGTGCCTGGGTTACGACAGGACGGACCACAGATACGCAGTATTTT.

This clone was seen once. V and J are TRBV6-5 and TRBJ1-2, with 7 bases matching TRBD1. The CDR3 totals 15 residues. Germline values: CDR1 MNHEY, CDR2 SVGAGI. V gave up 2 bases and J gave up 7 bases; unmatched junction bases: 10. The CDR3 reads CASSYGPTGRSGYTF. DNA for the CDR3: TGTGCCAGCAGTTACGGGCCGACAGGGAGGTCTGGCTACACCTTC.

The chain links TRBV30 to TRBJ1-4, with D possibly matching TRBD1 (6 bases). CDR1 and CDR2 from the germline V gene are GTSNPN and SVGIG (reference sequence). CDR3 size: 13 residues. V gave up 2 bases and J gave up 11 bases, with 15 bases separating them. The CDR3 loop is CAWSKTGGGKLFF. CDR3 nucleotide sequence: TGTGCCTGGAGTAAGACAGGAGGTGGGAAACTGTTTTTT.

CDR3 DNA sequence: TGTGCCAGCCGTGGGCCCCTCAGAAACACCATATATTTT. This translates into CASRGPLRNTIYF. The V and J genes are TRBV9 and TRBJ1-3; no clear D gene. Germline V gene data show CDR1 as SGDLS and CDR2 as YYNGEE. This CDR3 is 13 amino acids long. V gave up 7 bases and J gave up 5 bases, with 13 bases separating them.